This TCR beta chain was sequenced in a study of blood T cells in healthy people across ages. In regard to this clonotype: The antigen is undetermined.

General study findings and limits: Higher diversity and more naive CD4+ cells were features of long-lived donors, compared to aged donors. PBMCs left unsorted prevented a conclusive naive versus antigen-experienced comparison. Diversity estimates drawn from one million T cells were deemed underestimates.

The second PCR ran about 6 to 11 cycles with a sample-barcoded 5' primer and J-beta primers. TCRdb reprocessed the 5' RACE reads via MiXCR and lists one record per CDR3 protein. The data show just over 1 million distinct CDR3 sequences, 40% to 45% seen once. Donation came from healthy Caucasian individuals in Russia who were aged about 6 to 90. The V gene lost 3 bases and the J gene lost 2 bases, with 7 bases spanning the gap. The germline gives CDR1 GTSNPN, CDR2 SVGIG (reference sequence). The CDR3 has 12 amino acids. The sequencing sample was made of blood. This receptor was taken from a woman aged 60 to 75 in good health. The V call is TRBV30, the J call TRBJ2-5; D is ambiguous. Here the CDR3 DNA reads TGTGCCTGGAGACAAGCACAAGAGACCCAGTACTTC. This encodes CAWRQAQETQYF.